This T cell receptor beta chain was captured in a study of shared T cell receptors in the human thymus. Profiled with immunoSEQ multiplex PCR; TCRdb holds only in-frame clones, not every one. This table has approximately 68,000 clones, nearly 95% appearing once. Germline loops: CDR1 LGHNT, CDR2 FRNRAP. This CDR3 is built from 15 residues. The ends were cut back, 0 bases at V and 3 bases at J, with 11 bases in the middle. The chain combines TRBV12-5 with TRBJ1-1; no reliable D call. The sequence came from a human donor. Material for sequencing was thymocytes. In DNA form, the CDR3 reads TGTGCTAGTGGTTTGGTGTATACAGCCTACACTGAAGCTTTCTTT. It yields the protein CASGLVYTAYTEAFF.